These 6 T cell receptor beta chains were sequenced from one sample in a study of T cell repertoires in cytomegalovirus infection. A single record per CDR3 protein comes from TCRdb applying MiXCR to the reads. Found here are some 500,000 distinct CDR3 sequences, 33% of them singletons; the top ten hold roughly 15%. Antigen specificity for these receptors is unknown. Sequenced here: cultured PBMCs, sampled from culture after CMV antigen stimulation. The receptors come from a human donor in good health (CMV status not recorded). Some clones in this sample may be carry-over from other donors' samples.

The chain combines TRBV7-4 with TRBJ2-3, with 9 nucleotides matching TRBD2. Looked up from germline, CDR1 is SGHVT and CDR2 is SQSDAQ. The junction had 11 bases not matched to a gene; V was cut back by 1 base and J by 6 bases. CDR3 length: 17 amino acids. The CDR3 DNA sequence: TGTGCCAGCAGCTTAGATGGGGTATCTAGCGGGAAGGATACGCAGTATTTT. Its protein product is CASSLDGVSSGKDTQYF.

This clonotype has a handful of counts. The chain uses TRBV7-2 and TRBJ2-3; 10 bases map to TRBD2. The CDR3 is 17 amino acids. From germline, CDR1 is SGHTA and CDR2 FQGNSA. Germline trimming cut 3 bases from V and 5 bases from J; bases unmatched to any gene: 11. CDR3 coding DNA: TGTGCCAGCAGCTTTTCAGAGAGCGGGAGGGCGTTAGATACGCAGTATTTT. It is translated as CASSFSESGRALDTQYF.

This rearrangement joins TRBV6-5 to TRBJ2-1; 8 bases match TRBD2. With 5 bases clipped from V and 4 bases from J, the junction kept 10 bases outside the gene matches. The CDR3 sequence is 16 residues long. The V gene's germline CDR1 is MNHEY and CDR2 SVGAGI. The CDR3 loop is CASSAPGTREYNEQFF. For the CDR3, the DNA is TGTGCCAGCAGTGCCCCCGGGACTAGAGAATACAATGAGCAGTTCTTC.

The sample holds many counts of this clonotype. This chain links TRBV2 with TRBJ2-3, with D tentatively TRBD1 (6 bases). The CDR3 spans 16 residues. V lost 8 bases and J lost 5, with 23 bases in between. Germline loops: CDR1 SNHLY, CDR2 FYNNEI. The CDR3 loop is CASGWSRGRQEDTQYF. DNA of the CDR3: TGTGCCAGCGGATGGTCCAGGGGACGACAGGAAGATACGCAGTATTTT.

This clonotype rates as medium-sized. The chain joins TRBV7-2 to TRBJ1-2; D remains unclear. The V end lost 5 bases, the J end lost 6 bases, and 19 bases lay between the germline ends. Germline lookup yields CDR1 SGHTA and CDR2 FQGNSA. This CDR3 comprises 15 residues. The CDR3 loop is CASSRDRGIGNGYTF. The CDR3 region has the DNA TGTGCCAGCAGCCGGGATCGCGGCATTGGTAATGGCTACACCTTC.

The chain is built from TRBV6-2 or TRBV6-3 and TRBJ1-1; D remains ambiguous. Germline loops: CDR1 MNHEY, CDR2 SVGEGT. V lost 2 bases, J lost 11 bases, and 9 bases lay in between. This CDR3 region has 11 residues. CDR3 sequence reads: CASSYTAGAFF. The CDR3 DNA is TGTGCCAGCAGTTACACGGCCGGGGCTTTCTTT.